The present T cell receptor (beta chain) was sequenced within a study of blood T cell repertoires in COVID-19. Study at large: The United States, Italy and Spain supplied acute and convalescent COVID-19 samples.

Original processing methods: Nucleated cell number was recorded as an estimate derived from reference gene primer amplification. Libraries were prepared by immunoSEQ multiplex PCR; TCRdb keeps only in-frame clonotypes and omits some of them. V and J calls and clone size come straight from that table; D and trimming were deduced from the DNA. This sample carries 250,000 to 300,000 clones, roughly 87% of them seen once, and the ten largest clones take about 2%. A remark on this clone: The junction does not match germline at one end; this may be a read error.

Germline-derived CDR1 and CDR2 are LGHNA and YSLEER. This CDR3 contains 15 residues. This TCR was recovered from a woman in her forties or fifties who had recovered from COVID-19. The genes are TRBV4-3 and TRBJ1-1; 7 bases align to TRBD1. The sample comprised peripheral blood. The CDR3 spells CVSSRKQGLNTEAFF. As DNA, the CDR3 is TGCGTCAGCAGCCGTAAACAGGGGTTGAACACTGAAGCTTTCTTT.